Below, one T cell receptor beta chain is given with its context. The data derive from a study of multiple sclerosis patients with progressive multifocal leukoencephalopathy. TCRdb keeps only in-frame clones here, not all; method: immunoSEQ multiplex PCR. The sample records more than 25,000 clones, 88% being singletons. As for time point: before natalizumab initiation. T0 blood was collected before the first natalizumab infusion. This CDR3 region has 16 residues. V was clipped by 1 base and J by 1 base, with 13 bases between them. Germline values: CDR1 MNHEY, CDR2 SVGAGI. The sample comprised PBMCs. The chain joins TRBV6-5 to TRBJ1-1; possibly TRBD1 for D (5 bases). This TCR was sampled from a human donor with multiple sclerosis. The CDR3 DNA is TGTGCCAGCAGTTACTACGGAGGGACCAAGAACACTGAAGCTTTCTTT. Protein product: CASSYYGGTKNTEAFF.